Following are 31 T cell receptor beta chains from one sample sequenced in a study of blood T cell repertoires in COVID-19. Measured with immunoSEQ multiplex PCR; TCRdb has only the in-frame clones, and not every one. The sample holds roughly 69,000 clones; around 84% are singletons and the top ten take 10% to 15%. The sequencing sample was made of peripheral blood. These receptor sequences come from a human donor in a cohort sampled during active COVID-19.

The rearrangement links TRBV10-1 to TRBJ1-1; D is ambiguous. This CDR3 is 14 amino acids long. V was cut by 7 bases and J by 1 base, with 13 bases left in between. Germline-derived CDR1 and CDR2 are WNHNN and SYGVQD (reference sequence). CDR3 protein: CASTRPWRNTEAFF. The CDR3 nucleotides read TGCGCCAGCACTCGGCCCTGGAGGAACACTGAAGCTTTCTTT.

The rearrangement links TRBV13 to TRBJ2-1; 10 nucleotides agree with TRBD2. V shed 1 base and J 8 bases; nucleotides not matched to a gene: 5. The CDR3 is 15 residues long. Germline V gene sequence: CDR1 PRHDT, CDR2 FYEKMQ (reference sequence). As DNA, the CDR3 is TGTGCCAGCAGCTTAGAGCGGGGGGGCCTCGATGAGCAGTTCTTC. Protein product: CASSLERGGLDEQFF.

CDR3 sequence (DNA): TGCAGTGCTAGTCGGGACTCGGGGGTCTACGAGCAGTACTTC. Translation: CSASRDSGVYEQYF. The chain is built from TRBV20-1 and TRBJ2-7; a possible D gene is TRBD2 (6 bases). The CDR3 sequence is 14 residues long. Trimming removed 3 bases from V and 3 bases from J, with 15 bases in between. Per the germline V gene, CDR1 is DFQATT and CDR2 is SNEGSKA (reference sequence).

The chain is built from TRBV7-9 and TRBJ2-1; 10 nucleotides match TRBD2. The CDR3 consists of 19 residues. The germline V gene has CDR1 SEHNR and CDR2 FQNEAQ (reference sequence). Germline trimming cut 2 bases from V and 1 base from J; bases unmatched to any gene: 11. CDR3 bases: TGTGCCAGCAGCTTATCGGGACCAGGACTAGCGGAATCCTACAATGAGCAGTTCTTC. Translation: CASSLSGPGLAESYNEQFF.

V gene TRBV29-1 combines with J gene TRBJ1-1, with 8 bases matching TRBD1. Germline assignment: CDR1 SQVTM and CDR2 ANQGSEA. The J segment lost 1 base and the V segment lost 7 bases, leaving 2 bases of the junction unmatched. The CDR3 loop spans 12 amino acids. CDR3: CSGQGANTEAFF. DNA for the CDR3: TGCAGCGGCCAGGGGGCGAACACTGAAGCTTTCTTT.

This chain connects TRBV6-1 to TRBJ1-1; 8 positions match TRBD1. V shed 1 base, J shed 4 bases, and the junction held 8 bases outside the gene matches. The germline CDR1 and CDR2 sequences are MNHNS and SASEGT. The CDR3 has 16 amino acids. CDR3 DNA: TGTGCCAGCAGTGAAGAGACTGGGACAGGATCCACTGAAGCTTTCTTT. Translation: CASSEETGTGSTEAFF.

V usage is TRBV28 and J usage is TRBJ2-7, with TRBD1 matching 8 bases. J was trimmed by 0 bases and V by 7 bases; bases with no gene match: 17. Germline V CDR1 and CDR2: MDHEN, SYDVKM. CDR3 length: 18 residues. CDR3 loop: CASKDGQGPISSSYEQYF. CDR3 DNA: TGTGCCAGCAAGGATGGACAGGGTCCTATCAGTAGCTCCTACGAGCAGTACTTC.

This chain joins TRBV14 and TRBJ1-2; 7 nucleotides line up with TRBD1. Germline loops: CDR1 SGHDN, CDR2 FVKESK. Unmatched junction bases numbered 10, after V lost 4 bases and J lost 5 bases. CDR3 length: 15 residues. CDR3 DNA sequence: TGTGCCAGCAGCCGAGGGACAGCAATTCCTTATGGCTACACCTTC. Translation gives CASSRGTAIPYGYTF. Together with reference TRBV14 and TRBJ1-2, the CDR3 gives the full variable domain: EAGVTQFPSHSVIEKGQTVTLRCDPISGHDNLYWYRRVMGKEIKFLLHFVKESKQDESGMPNNRFLAERTGGTYSTLKVQPAELEDSGVYFCASSRGTAIPYGYTFGSGTRLTVV.

The chain has TRBV3-1 (or the pseudogene TRBV3-2) and TRBJ2-4; 8 bases match TRBD2. J lost 7 bases, V lost 1 base, and 9 bases had no gene match. CDR3 size: 16 residues. Per the germline V gene, CDR1 is LGHDT and CDR2 is YNNKEL (reference sequence). The CDR3 reads CASSQGSTSVRNIQYF. For the CDR3, the DNA is TGTGCCAGCAGCCAAGGCTCGACTAGCGTGCGGAACATTCAGTACTTC.

The J gene is TRBJ1-1, the V gene TRBV4-1; 8 bases match TRBD1. Trimming took 4 bases from V and 4 from J; bases not matched to a gene: 8. Germline V gives CDR1 MGHRA, CDR2 YSYEKL. The CDR3 totals 15 residues. The CDR3 bases are TGCGCCAGCAGCCCAGGGGGCGGAGGGCCCACTGAAGCTTTCTTT. Amino acids: CASSPGGGGPTEAFF.

This chain uses TRBV2 with TRBJ1-2; TRBD1 matches 8 bases. The V segment lost 6 bases and the J segment 2 bases; nucleotides outside the gene matches: 5. The CDR3 consists of 14 residues. Per germline, CDR1 SNHLY and CDR2 FYNNEI. CDR3 protein: CASRDRAENYGYTF. For the CDR3, the DNA is TGTGCCAGCAGGGACAGGGCAGAAAACTATGGCTACACCTTC.

V gene TRBV24-1 combines with J gene TRBJ2-7; a possible D gene is TRBD2 (5 bases). The CDR3 has 11 amino acids. CDR1 is KGHDR and CDR2 is SFDVKD in the germline V gene. V lost 5 bases and J 7 bases, leaving 8 bases between the germline ends. CDR3 in DNA: TGTGCCACCAGTGGATCGGGGGAGCAGTACTTC. It translates to CATSGSGEQYF.

The chain recombines TRBV12-2 with TRBJ2-2; the D segment call TRBD2 is taken from the table without a DNA check. TRBV12-2 is flagged as a pseudogene. CDR3 length equals 15 residues. The CDR3: CASRQREMNTGELFF. The CDR3 DNA is TGTGCAAGTCGCCAGCGAGAGATGAACACCGGGGAGCTGTTTTTT.

In its sample, this clone is medium-sized. CDR3 amino acids: CASSWTSGSYEQYF. CDR3 nucleotides: TGTGCCAGCAGTTGGACTAGCGGGAGTTACGAGCAGTACTTC. J is TRBJ2-7 and V is TRBV6-2 or TRBV6-3; TRBD2 agrees at 13 bases. CDR3 length: 14 residues. Trimming removed 4 bases from V and 4 bases from J; junction bases left unmatched: 1. Germline loops: CDR1 MNHEY, CDR2 SVGEGT.

The chain recombines TRBV9 with TRBJ2-5; 7 positions agree with TRBD2. V gave up 6 bases and J gave up 5 bases; unmatched junction bases: 4. CDR3 length: 12 amino acids. The germline CDR1 and CDR2 sequences are SGDLS and YYNGEE. The CDR3: CASTNGGETQYF. The CDR3 DNA reads TGTGCCAGCACCAACGGGGGGGAGACCCAGTACTTC.

The genes are TRBV6-2 or TRBV6-3 and TRBJ2-7, with 8 bases aligning to TRBD1. The ends lost 2 bases at V and 2 bases at J; junction bases unmatched: 8. Germline values: CDR1 MNHEY, CDR2 SVGEGT. The CDR3 runs to 16 residues. CDR3 nucleotide sequence: TGTGCCAGCAGTTACAGCCCCCGGACAGGGACCTACGAGCAGTACTTC. Its translation is CASSYSPRTGTYEQYF.

The chain links TRBV7-3 to TRBJ2-6, with TRBD2 identical over 7 bases. Germline V CDR1 and CDR2: SGHTA, FQGTGA. V was pared by 6 bases and J by 2 bases, with 7 bases of the junction left unmatched. This CDR3 is 16 amino acids long. The CDR3 loop is CASSQKGGTGANVLTF. For the CDR3, the DNA is TGTGCCAGCAGTCAAAAGGGAGGGACTGGGGCCAACGTCCTGACTTTC.

This chain connects TRBV7-9 to TRBJ1-6; the match to TRBD1 covers 12 bases. V was pared by 5 bases and J by 11 bases, with 10 bases of the junction left unmatched. The CDR3 runs 16 residues. CDR1 is SEHNR and CDR2 is FQNEAQ in the germline V gene (reference sequence). CDR3 protein: CASSGGQGANRTPLHF. The CDR3 DNA sequence: TGTGCCAGCAGCGGGGGACAGGGGGCGAATAGGACACCCCTCCACTTT.

This sequence joins TRBV7-8 and TRBJ2-1, with unresolved D. Trimming left V 3 bases short and J 5 bases short, with 14 bases between. This CDR3 contains 15 residues. Germline-derived CDR1 and CDR2 are SGHVS and FQNEAQ. The CDR3 is CASSLRSQPHNEQFF. The CDR3 DNA is TGTGCCAGCAGCTTGCGGTCCCAACCTCACAATGAGCAGTTCTTC.

The chain uses TRBV30 and TRBJ2-1; no definite D call. The CDR3 contains 13 residues. Germline CDR1 GTSNPN, CDR2 SVGIG (reference sequence). V lost 1 base to trimming and J lost 5 bases, with 9 bases between them. CDR3 amino acids: CAWSARNHNEQFF. The CDR3 DNA sequence: TGTGCCTGGAGTGCCAGGAATCACAATGAGCAGTTCTTC. The variable domain in full, with the rest retrieved from reference TRBV30 and TRBJ2-1, is SQTIHQWPATLVQPVGSPLSLECTVEGTSNPNLYWYRQAAGRGLQLLFYSVGIGQISSEVPQNLSASRPQDRQFILSSKKLLLSDSGFYLCAWSARNHNEQFFGPGTRLTVL.

The chain couples TRBV5-6 to TRBJ2-4; TRBD2 is a possible D gene (5 bases). Germline values: CDR1 SGHDT, CDR2 YYEEEE. The CDR3 loop spans 13 amino acids. The V gene lost 2 bases and the J gene lost 7 bases, with 10 bases spanning the gap. In DNA, the CDR3 is TGTGCCAGCAGCTTTATGGACTGGAACATTCAGTACTTC. It codes for CASSFMDWNIQYF.

The chain uses TRBV27 and TRBJ2-2; no clear D gene. Between the trimmed V and J ends, which lost 6 bases and 5 bases, there was a span of 10 bases. Germline lookup yields CDR1 MNHEY and CDR2 SMNVEV (reference sequence). The CDR3 spans 13 residues. CDR3 nucleotides: TGTGCCAGCAGCCTTGTCGGGACCGGGGAGCTGTTTTTT. This encodes CASSLVGTGELFF.

The chain employs TRBV7-6 and TRBJ2-1, with TRBD1 as a possible D gene (6 bases). This CDR3 has 15 residues. Trimming cost V 4 bases and J 2 bases, with 12 bases left between them. Per the germline V gene, CDR1 is SGHVS and CDR2 is FNYEAQ. This chain's CDR3 is CASSYAGAPYNEQFF. DNA of the CDR3: TGTGCCAGCAGCTACGCAGGGGCTCCCTACAATGAGCAGTTCTTC.

This clone has just one count. The J gene is TRBJ1-1, the V gene TRBV7-8; D might be TRBD1 (6 bases). V lost 1 base, J lost 3 bases, and 12 bases lay in between. The length of the CDR3 is 15 residues. Per germline, CDR1 SGHVS and CDR2 FQNEAQ. The DNA for the CDR3 is TGTGCCAGCAGCTTAGGTCTAGGGGGGGACACTGAAGCTTTCTTT. It codes for CASSLGLGGDTEAFF.

This clone was observed once. This chain links TRBV7-9 with TRBJ2-3; 11 nucleotides agree with TRBD2. V was clipped by 7 bases and J by 0 bases; unmatched bases: 3. The length of the CDR3 is 15 residues. Germline V gives CDR1 SEHNR, CDR2 FQNEAQ (reference sequence). DNA of the CDR3: TGTGCCAGCATCAGGACTAGCGGGAGCACAGATACGCAGTATTTT. This gives the protein CASIRTSGSTDTQYF.

Concerning this clone: Germline is not matched at one junction end, which may reflect a read error. The chain employs TRBV12-5 and TRBJ2-3; 11 bases fit TRBD2. The CDR3 is 15 amino acids. Germline loops: CDR1 LGHNT, CDR2 FRNRAP. The CDR3 DNA is TGCGCAACCGTAGCGGGGGGGGAGAGCACAGATACGCAGTATTTT. Its protein is CATVAGGESTDTQYF.

The chain recombines TRBV7-9 with TRBJ1-2; no firm D call. Germline-derived CDR1 and CDR2 are SEHNR and FQNEAQ (reference sequence). V lost 5 bases to trimming and J lost 0 bases, with 4 bases between them. This CDR3 is 12 amino acids long. The CDR3 protein is CASSISNYGYTF. The CDR3 DNA reads TGTGCCAGCAGCATCTCTAACTATGGCTACACCTTC.

This chain joins TRBV5-1 and TRBJ1-2; TRBD1 is a possible D gene (5 bases). The germline V and J ends were trimmed by 1 base and 6 bases, with 10 bases remaining between them. The germline gives CDR1 SGHRS, CDR2 YFSETQ. The CDR3 runs to 13 residues. The CDR3: CASSLPTENGYTF. The CDR3 nucleotides are TGCGCCAGCAGCTTGCCGACAGAGAATGGCTACACCTTC.

V gene TRBV28 combines with J gene TRBJ2-3; a weak D match, TRBD2 (5 bases). The germline CDR1 and CDR2 sequences are MDHEN and SYDVKM. The CDR3 contains 14 residues. Trimming shortened V by 2 bases and J by 2 bases, and 8 bases separated the two germline ends. The CDR3 DNA reads TGTGCCAGCAGTTTACTAGCAGTCACAGATACGCAGTATTTT. This sequence encodes CASSLLAVTDTQYF.

This chain joins TRBV5-6 and TRBJ1-2; 8 nucleotides agree with TRBD1. The junction had 5 bases not matched to a gene; V was cut back by 0 bases and J by 4 bases. This CDR3 is 15 amino acids long. Germline V gene data show CDR1 as SGHDT and CDR2 as YYEEEE. CDR3 coding DNA: TGTGCCAGCAGCTTGGCCGGGACAGGTGCCTATGGCTACACCTTC. It translates to CASSLAGTGAYGYTF.

The sample holds a few counts of this clone. V is TRBV6-2 or TRBV6-3 and J is TRBJ2-7; TRBD1 might be the D (6 bases). This CDR3 comprises 14 residues. The germline CDR1 and CDR2 sequences are MNHEY and SVGEGT. V was trimmed by 4 bases and J by 2 bases, leaving 12 bases between them. The CDR3 region is CASSSGAKTYEQYF. The CDR3 coding sequence is TGTGCCAGCAGTTCAGGGGCGAAGACCTACGAGCAGTACTTC.